The 8 T cell receptor beta chains below were found in one sample sequenced in a study of OX40 agonist ivuxolimab in advanced cancers. The data were produced by immunoSEQ multiplex PCR, yet TCRdb's version contains in-frame clones alone and is incomplete. The table lists some 60,000 clones, more than 80% of them singletons. The material sequenced was CD4+ or CD8+ T cells sorted from blood, taken in a trial of the OX40 agonist ivuxolimab. These receptor sequences come from an adult with an advanced solid tumor such as melanoma, head and neck, liver or kidney cancer.

The V gene is TRBV7-3, the J gene TRBJ2-1; D gene ambiguous. Germline values: CDR1 SGHTA, CDR2 FQGTGA. The CDR3 is made up of 18 amino acids. The V gene lost 3 bases and the J gene lost 3 bases, with 21 bases spanning the gap. The CDR3 loop reads CASSFSYPEALGYNEQFF. DNA for the CDR3: TGTGCCAGCAGCTTTTCATACCCCGAGGCTTTGGGCTACAATGAGCAGTTCTTC.

The chain employs TRBV6-5 and TRBJ2-7, with 7 positions matching TRBD1. The CDR3 runs 13 residues. Trimming removed 6 bases from V and 3 bases from J; junction bases left unmatched: 5. In germline, CDR1 is MNHEY, CDR2 SVGAGI. The chain's CDR3 is CASSRTGDYEQYF. DNA of the CDR3: TGTGCCAGCAGCCGTACAGGGGACTACGAGCAGTACTTC.

V is TRBV28 and J is TRBJ1-2; D gene ambiguous. Germline V gene data show CDR1 as MDHEN and CDR2 as SYDVKM. The V end lost 2 bases, the J end lost 7 bases, and 8 bases lay between the germline ends. This CDR3 region has 12 residues. The CDR3 sequence is CASSLREAGYTF. CDR3 nucleotide sequence: TGTGCCAGCAGTTTACGGGAAGCTGGCTACACCTTC.

The J gene is TRBJ2-7, the V gene TRBV11-3; 10 bases are shared with TRBD1. Germline values: CDR1 SGHNT, CDR2 YENEEA. With 4 bases clipped from V and 2 bases from J, the junction kept 11 bases outside the gene matches. The CDR3 extends over 17 amino acids. DNA for the CDR3: TGTGCCAGCAGCTCCCCCCTCCGGGACAGGGGAACCTACGAGCAGTACTTC. Protein product: CASSSPLRDRGTYEQYF.

The rearrangement links TRBV7-2 to TRBJ2-7; 7 nucleotides match TRBD2. V gave up 6 bases and J gave up 2 bases; unmatched junction bases: 13. This CDR3 comprises 16 residues. Germline V gives CDR1 SGHTA, CDR2 FQGNSA. In DNA, the CDR3 is TGTGCCAGCAGACTACCTCGGGGGAGGGAGACCTACGAGCAGTACTTC. It translates to CASRLPRGRETYEQYF.

The chain recombines TRBV18 with TRBJ2-7; D remains unclear. Trimming pared 0 bases from V and 2 bases from J, leaving 8 bases between. This CDR3 contains 14 residues. Germline values: CDR1 KGHSH, CDR2 LQKENI. Here the CDR3 DNA reads TGTGCCAGCTCACCACCGACCGGAACCTACGAGCAGTACTTC. This encodes CASSPPTGTYEQYF.

This sequence joins TRBV10-2 and TRBJ2-1, with D possibly matching TRBD2 (6 bases). V was shortened by 8 bases and J by 6 bases, with 17 bases between the two germline ends. Germline V lookup: CDR1 WSHSY, CDR2 SAAADI. CDR3 length: 14 amino acids. CDR3 bases: TGCGCCAGCGGGAGCGGGCGCTCCCTCAATGAGCAGTTCTTC. Its protein is CASGSGRSLNEQFF.

The CDR3: CASSLFPPAGGANVLTF. The CDR3 DNA reads TGTGCCAGCAGCTTATTTCCTCCCGCCGGCGGGGCCAACGTCCTGACTTTC. The gene calls are TRBV7-3 and TRBJ2-6; no definite D call. V dropped 2 bases and J dropped 4 bases, with 15 bases sitting between them. The germline gives CDR1 SGHTA, CDR2 FQGTGA. This CDR3 has 17 residues.